The 4 T cell receptor beta chains below come from one sample, sequenced in a study of CD8+ T cells in alopecia areata. Extracted RNA was reverse transcribed into cDNA, the sequencing template. Sequencing used immunoSEQ multiplex PCR; TCRdb keeps in-frame clones, though not all of them. The data hold about 200,000 clones, with 50% to 70% observed a single time. This material consisted of CD4+ T cells sorted from blood, taken at week 0. Every receptor here comes from a human donor with alopecia areata.

The chain employs TRBV6-1 and TRBJ2-7, with D uncertain. Germline V gives CDR1 MNHNS, CDR2 SASEGT. Trimming removed 7 bases at V and 2 bases at J, with 9 bases between. This CDR3 spans 12 amino acids. CDR3 region: CASTDLPYEQYF. CDR3 DNA: TGTGCCAGCACCGACCTTCCCTACGAGCAGTACTTC.

In this sample, this clone turned up a few times. An end of the junction does not agree with germline; a read error may underlie this. The V gene is TRBV5-1, the J gene TRBJ2-1, with 7 bases that match TRBD1. The CDR3 runs to 17 residues. Germline CDR1 reads SGHRS; CDR2 reads YFSETQ. In nucleotides, the CDR3 is TGCGCCAGCAGCTTGGAACAGGGGCTGAGTTCCTCCAATGAGCAGTTCTTC. Translated, it gives CASSLEQGLSSSNEQFF. Together with reference TRBV5-1 and TRBJ2-1, the CDR3 gives the full variable domain: KAGVTQTPRYLIKTRGQQVTLSCSPISGHRSVSWYQQTPGQGLQFLFEYFSETQRNKGNFPGRFSGRQFSNSRSEMNVSTLELGDSALYLCASSLEQGLSSSNEQFFGPGTRLTVL.

This clone was detected only a few times. The chain carries TRBV5-1 and TRBJ2-7, with a weak D call TRBD1 (6 bases). Per the germline V gene, CDR1 is SGHRS and CDR2 is YFSETQ. Trimming removed 5 bases from V and 1 base from J, with 13 bases in between. The CDR3 sequence is 14 residues long. The CDR3 region has the DNA TGCGCCAGCAGGGAAGGGACACCTTCCTACGAGCAGTACTTC. As protein: CASREGTPSYEQYF.

This chain uses TRBV25-1 with TRBJ2-7; D unresolved. CDR3 length: 16 amino acids. From germline, CDR1 is MGHDK and CDR2 SYGVNS. V dropped 1 base and J dropped 5 bases, with 18 bases sitting between them. Written as DNA, the CDR3 is TGTGCCAGCAGTGAATCGTCAGGTTTCCTTGGGCACGAGCAGTACTTC. It yields the protein CASSESSGFLGHEQYF.